This passage covers 23 T cell receptor beta chains from one sample sequenced in a study of cytomegalovirus exposure and HLA in healthy donors. The repertoire was sequenced with immunoSEQ multiplex PCR; TCRdb's copy has only in-frame clones and lacks some. Of about 330,000 clones listed, 87% were seen once; the top ten hold about 1.2%. Sequencing was performed on PBMCs. The receptors derive from a woman in her twenties or thirties in good health and CMV-seropositive.

This sequence joins TRBV29-1 and TRBJ1-1; 9 positions match TRBD1. The junction had 5 bases not matched to a gene; V was cut back by 5 bases and J by 1 base. Germline CDR1 is SQVTM and CDR2 is ANQGSEA. The CDR3 consists of 14 residues. The CDR3 nucleotides read TGCAGCGTTCTAGACAGGGGGGCGAACACTGAAGCTTTCTTT. Encoded protein: CSVLDRGANTEAFF.

This clone was detected only once. Other nucleotide sequences in the sample specify the same CDR3. The chain recombines TRBV7-3 with TRBJ2-1; tentatively, D is TRBD2 (5 bases). Between the trimmed V and J ends, which lost 5 bases and 4 bases, there was a span of 9 bases. The CDR3 extends over 13 amino acids. Germline CDR1 reads SGHTA; CDR2 reads FQGTGA. CDR3 amino acids: CASSLRGYNEQFF. The CDR3 DNA follows: TGTGCCAGCAGCCTTCGCGGGTACAATGAGCAGTTCTTC. The complete variable domain, with remaining parts taken from reference TRBV7-3 and TRBJ2-1, reads GAGVSQTPSNKVTEKGKYVELRCDPISGHTALYWYRQSLGQGPEFLIYFQGTGAADDSGLPNDRFFAVRPEGSVSTLKIQRTERGDSAVYLCASSLRGYNEQFFGPGTRLTVL.

The chain employs TRBV19 and TRBJ2-7; weak D call: TRBD2 (5 bases). The CDR3 runs to 15 residues. The germline V and J ends were trimmed by 5 bases and 0 bases, with 14 bases remaining between them. Germline CDR1 and CDR2: LNHDA and SQIVND (reference sequence). The CDR3 DNA follows: TGTGCCAGTAGTTGGAGCGGCGTTAACTCCTACGAGCAGTACTTC. It codes for CASSWSGVNSYEQYF.

The chain carries TRBV7-2 and TRBJ2-7; 8 bases agree with TRBD2. The CDR3 covers 12 residues. From germline, CDR1 is SGHTA and CDR2 FQGNSA. J lost 12 bases, V lost 1 base, and 5 bases had no gene match. CDR3 DNA sequence: TGTGCCAGCAGCTTAGTCAGCGGGAGTCCGTACTTC. This codes for CASSLVSGSPYF.

The chain is built from TRBV7-2 and TRBJ2-7; D possibly matches TRBD1 or TRBD2 (6 bases each). V was shortened by 2 bases and J by 2 bases, with 16 bases between the two germline ends. Germline V lookup: CDR1 SGHTA, CDR2 FQGNSA. CDR3 length: 16 amino acids. This chain's CDR3 is CASSLRYRGRTYEQYF. The CDR3 bases are TGTGCCAGCAGCTTACGGTATCGGGGGCGAACCTACGAGCAGTACTTC. Filled out from reference TRBV7-2 and TRBJ2-7, the complete variable domain reads GAGVSQSPSNKVTEKGKDVELRCDPISGHTALYWYRQSLGQGLEFLIYFQGNSAPDKSGLPSDRFSAERTGGSVSTLTIQRTQQEDSAVYLCASSLRYRGRTYEQYFGPGTRLTVT.

The table lists this clone with a few counts. V usage is TRBV5-6 and J usage is TRBJ1-5; D might be TRBD1 (5 bases). This CDR3 has 15 amino acids. Germline V gene sequence: CDR1 SGHDT, CDR2 YYEEEE. V lost 5 bases to trimming and J lost 0 bases, with 12 bases between them. In nucleotides, the CDR3 is TGTGCCAGCAGACCGGACATCTATAGCAATCAGCCCCAGCATTTT. This encodes CASRPDIYSNQPQHF.

V usage is TRBV28 and J usage is TRBJ1-2; D is unclear. V lost 3 bases, J lost 4 bases, and 9 bases lay in between. This CDR3 region has 13 residues. Germline CDR1 is MDHEN and CDR2 is SYDVKM. CDR3 amino acids: CASSFASSYGYTF. As DNA, the CDR3 is TGTGCCAGCAGTTTTGCTAGTTCCTATGGCTACACCTTC.

The chain links TRBV5-4 to TRBJ2-7; 14 positions match TRBD2. CDR3 size: 18 residues. Losses at the gene ends were 0 bases for V and 2 bases for J; bases not matched to a gene: 7. Looked up from germline, CDR1 is SGHNT and CDR2 is YYREEE (reference sequence). The CDR3 nucleotides read TGTGCCAGCAGCTTGGCACTGATGACTAGCGGGGGGGCCTACGAGCAGTACTTC. Translation: CASSLALMTSGGAYEQYF.

This chain connects TRBV5-1 to TRBJ1-4, with D possibly being TRBD1 (6 bases). Germline CDR1 reads SGHRS; CDR2 reads YFSETQ. The V end was cut by 6 bases, the J end by 4 bases, with 10 bases between. The CDR3 spans 13 residues. The CDR3: CASKGQNNEKLFF. The CDR3 nucleotides read TGCGCCAGCAAAGGACAGAATAATGAAAAACTGTTTTTT.

At least ten counts were recorded for this clone. The gene calls are TRBV5-1 and TRBJ2-7; unclear D gene. Germline CDR1 and CDR2: SGHRS and YFSETQ. The CDR3 has 14 residues. The V end lost 1 base, the J end lost 2 bases, and 10 bases lay between the germline ends. The CDR3 spells CASSLHSTTYEQYF. CDR3 sequence (DNA): TGCGCCAGCAGCTTGCACTCAACCACCTACGAGCAGTACTTC.

V gene TRBV7-9 combines with J gene TRBJ1-5; TRBD1 matches at 7 bases. J gave up 3 bases and V 1 base, and 6 bases lay outside the gene matches. The CDR3 spans 16 residues. The germline CDR1 and CDR2 sequences are SEHNR and FQNEAQ (reference sequence). The CDR3 DNA reads TGTGCCAGCAGCTTAGGGGGCAGGGGGTCCAATCAGCCCCAGCATTTT. It translates to CASSLGGRGSNQPQHF.

The chain carries TRBV27 and TRBJ2-1; 10 bases align to TRBD2. The CDR3 runs 16 residues. Looked up from germline, CDR1 is MNHEY and CDR2 is SMNVEV (reference sequence). The V segment lost 3 bases and the J segment 2 bases; nucleotides outside the gene matches: 4. CDR3 amino acids: CASSFTSGTPYNEQFF. For the CDR3, the DNA is TGTGCCAGCAGTTTCACTAGCGGGACCCCCTACAATGAGCAGTTCTTC.

The chain couples TRBV27 to TRBJ2-7, with 8 bases identical to TRBD1. Germline assignment: CDR1 MNHEY and CDR2 SMNVEV (reference sequence). V shed 1 base, J shed 4 bases, and the junction held 6 bases outside the gene matches. The CDR3 is made up of 15 amino acids. This chain's CDR3 is CASSLFAGGLYEQYF. For the CDR3, the DNA is TGTGCCAGCAGTTTATTTGCAGGGGGCTTGTACGAGCAGTACTTC.

CDR3 amino acids: CASSLAGRSNQPQHF. CDR3 sequence (DNA): TGTGCCAGCAGCTTGGCCGGAAGGAGCAATCAGCCCCAGCATTTT. The gene calls are TRBV5-6 and TRBJ1-5, with D hard to call. Germline V lookup: CDR1 SGHDT, CDR2 YYEEEE. The length of the CDR3 is 15 residues. With 0 bases removed from V and 1 base from J, the gap between germline ends came to 8 bases.

The chain couples TRBV4-1 to TRBJ2-1; no reliable D call. Germline V gene lookup returns CDR1 MGHRA and CDR2 YSYEKL. This CDR3 is built from 16 residues. V lost 5 bases and J 0 bases, leaving 14 bases between the germline ends. The CDR3 reads CASSSPLGSSYNEQFF. CDR3 coding DNA: TGCGCCAGCAGCTCCCCCCTCGGCAGCTCCTACAATGAGCAGTTCTTC.

V and J are TRBV4-2 and TRBJ2-2, with 11 bases aligning to TRBD2. The length of the CDR3 is 19 residues. Germline V gene sequence: CDR1 LGHNA, CDR2 YNFKEQ. The V gene end was trimmed by 4 bases and the J gene end by 1 base; junction bases not matched to a gene: 11. The CDR3 coding sequence is TGTGCCAGCAGCCCGAGCGGGGCTAGCGGGGGGCTGAACACCGGGGAGCTGTTTTTT. Protein product: CASSPSGASGGLNTGELFF.

This clone showed up just a few times. V usage is TRBV6-6 and J usage is TRBJ1-5; 7 bases agree with TRBD1. This CDR3 contains 16 residues. V shed 6 bases and J 3 bases; nucleotides not matched to a gene: 11. Germline V gene sequence: CDR1 MNHNY, CDR2 SVGAGI (reference sequence). The CDR3 spells CASSYLPGQINQPQHF. The CDR3 DNA sequence: TGTGCCAGCAGCTACCTTCCGGGACAGATCAATCAGCCCCAGCATTTT.

The chain combines TRBV18 with TRBJ1-2; D ambiguous. Germline V CDR1 and CDR2: KGHSH, LQKENI. The CDR3 covers 15 residues. Trimming removed 1 base at V and 1 base at J, with 10 bases between. CDR3 in DNA: TGTGCCAGCTCACCACTTCCAGCAGATAACTATGGCTACACCTTC. Translated, it gives CASSPLPADNYGYTF.

This chain connects TRBV6-5 to TRBJ2-2; TRBD1 aligns across 9 bases. Germline CDR1 and CDR2: MNHEY and SVGAGI. V lost 4 bases to trimming and J lost 3 bases; unmatched junction nucleotides: 3. There are 15 residues in the CDR3. The CDR3 DNA is TGTGCCAGCAGTTCCGGGACAGGGTACACCGGGGAGCTGTTTTTT. This encodes CASSSGTGYTGELFF.

The V gene is TRBV5-6, the J gene TRBJ1-5, with D uncertain. This CDR3 spans 13 amino acids. Trimming removed 0 bases at V and 7 bases at J, with 8 bases between. The germline gives CDR1 SGHDT, CDR2 YYEEEE. CDR3 in amino acids: CASSLEFSQPQHF. The CDR3 region has the DNA TGTGCCAGCAGCTTGGAATTTAGCCAGCCCCAGCATTTT.

The chain has TRBV5-5 and TRBJ1-5; tentative D call: TRBD1 (6 bases). The CDR3 is 15 amino acids. Germline loops: CDR1 SGHKS, CDR2 YYEKEE (reference sequence). V gave up 4 bases and J gave up 0 bases, with 11 bases separating them. The CDR3 protein is CASSQGQLSNQPQHF. CDR3 DNA sequence: TGTGCCAGCAGCCAAGGACAGCTTAGCAATCAGCCCCAGCATTTT.

This sequence joins TRBV6-5 and TRBJ1-1; D may be TRBD1 (5 bases). V was pared by 2 bases and J by 5 bases, with 15 bases between. The CDR3 contains 15 residues. Per the germline V gene, CDR1 is MNHEY and CDR2 is SVGAGI. The CDR3 loop reads CASSYGQGDGTEAFF. The CDR3 DNA reads as TGTGCCAGCAGTTACGGGCAGGGTGACGGAACTGAAGCTTTCTTT.

This CDR3 is CATSTAGEGENIQYF. The CDR3 DNA reads as TGTGCCACCAGCACGGCGGGAGAGGGTGAAAACATTCAGTACTTC. The chain employs TRBV15 and TRBJ2-4, with TRBD2 matching over 7 bases. The CDR3 is made up of 15 amino acids. Losses at the gene ends were 4 bases for V and 5 bases for J; bases not matched to a gene: 8. CDR1 LNHNV and CDR2 YYDKDF come from the germline V gene (reference sequence).